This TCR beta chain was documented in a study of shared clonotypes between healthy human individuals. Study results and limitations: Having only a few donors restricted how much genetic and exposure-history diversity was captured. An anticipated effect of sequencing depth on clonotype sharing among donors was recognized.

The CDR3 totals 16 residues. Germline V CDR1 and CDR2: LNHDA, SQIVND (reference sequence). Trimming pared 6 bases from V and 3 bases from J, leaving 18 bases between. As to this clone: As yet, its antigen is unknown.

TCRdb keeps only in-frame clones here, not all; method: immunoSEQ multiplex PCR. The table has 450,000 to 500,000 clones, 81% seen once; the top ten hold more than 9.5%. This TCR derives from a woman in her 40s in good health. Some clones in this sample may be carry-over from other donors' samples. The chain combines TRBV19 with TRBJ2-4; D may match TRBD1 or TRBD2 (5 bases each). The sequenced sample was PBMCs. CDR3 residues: CASRGVLALGKNIQYF. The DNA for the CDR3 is TGTGCCAGTAGGGGGGTCTTGGCGCTGGGCAAAAACATTCAGTACTTC.